This T cell receptor (beta chain) was retrieved from a study of cytomegalovirus exposure and HLA in healthy donors. Study conclusions and caveats: The authors later found TCR association rates varying by HLA locus, with DRB1 most and HLA-C fewest. TRBV6-2, TRBV6-3 and other indistinguishable V segments were excluded. Earlier results showed most TCR beta V segments being productive about 87% or about 30% of the time.

The PCR ran on 60 Vbeta and 13 Jbeta primers. The repertoire was sequenced with immunoSEQ multiplex PCR; TCRdb's copy has only in-frame clones and lacks some. The table has approximately 220,000 clones, roughly 82% seen once; the top ten hold 6%. CDR3 length: 14 amino acids. Germline CDR1 and CDR2: MNHNY and SVGAGI (reference sequence). V trimming: 7 bases; J trimming: 6 bases; junction bases outside the gene matches: 11. Of note for this clone: Its target is unknown.

This TCR was recovered from a man aged 35 to 55 in good health and CMV-seropositive. Sequenced sample: PBMCs. The V and J genes are TRBV6-6 and TRBJ1-1; 7 nucleotides match TRBD1. The chain's CDR3 is CASTRPGQRPEAFF. The CDR3 coding sequence is TGTGCCAGCACTCGACCGGGACAGCGCCCTGAAGCTTTCTTT.